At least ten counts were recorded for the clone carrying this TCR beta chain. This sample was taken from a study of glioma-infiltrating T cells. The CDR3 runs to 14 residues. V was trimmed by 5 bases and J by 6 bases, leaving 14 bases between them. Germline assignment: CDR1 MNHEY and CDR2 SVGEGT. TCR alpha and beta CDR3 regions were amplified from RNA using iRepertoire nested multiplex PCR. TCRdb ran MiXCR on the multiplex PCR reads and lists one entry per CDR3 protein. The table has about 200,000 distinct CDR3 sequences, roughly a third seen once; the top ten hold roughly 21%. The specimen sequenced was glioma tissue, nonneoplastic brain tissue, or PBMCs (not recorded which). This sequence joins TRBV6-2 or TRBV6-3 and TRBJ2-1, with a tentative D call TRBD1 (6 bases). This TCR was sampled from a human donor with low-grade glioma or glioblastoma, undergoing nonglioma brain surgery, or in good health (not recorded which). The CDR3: CASSKPGHVNEQFF. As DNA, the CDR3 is TGTGCCAGCAGTAAACCGGGACATGTCAATGAGCAGTTCTTC.